This T cell receptor (beta chain) was documented in a study of brain T cells in children with intractable seizures. Time point reported: blood from clinic visit 5 months post-surgery; TSC patient then seizure free. Repertoires were generated with immunoSEQ multiplex PCR, while TCRdb's copy carries only in-frame clones and drops some. The profile shows about 340,000 clones, approximately 93% of them singletons. The CDR3 totals 14 residues. CDR1 is SQVTM, CDR2 ANQGSEA, per germline. The trim removed 8 bases at V and 5 bases at J, leaving 11 bases unmatched. The sequencing used peripheral blood, collected 4 to 5 months after surgery. This receptor was taken from a boy under two years old with tuberous sclerosis and intractable seizures. This sequence joins TRBV29-1 and TRBJ2-7; 11 bases align to TRBD1. CDR3 region: CSPNGTGGTNEQYF. The CDR3, as DNA: TGCAGCCCAAACGGGACAGGGGGGACAAACGAGCAGTACTTC.